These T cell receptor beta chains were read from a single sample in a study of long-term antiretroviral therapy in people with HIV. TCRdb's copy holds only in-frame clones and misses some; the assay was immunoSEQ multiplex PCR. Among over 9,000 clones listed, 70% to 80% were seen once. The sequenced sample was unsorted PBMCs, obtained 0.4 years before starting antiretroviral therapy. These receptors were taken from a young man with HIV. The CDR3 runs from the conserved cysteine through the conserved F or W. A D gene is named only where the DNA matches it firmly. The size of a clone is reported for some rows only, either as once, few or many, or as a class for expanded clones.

cdr3_aa: CASSLGPSTSGRDYNEQFF; cdr3_nt: TGTGCCAGCAGCTTAGGTCCATCGACTAGCGGGAGGGACTACAATGAGCAGTTCTTC; j_call: TRBJ2-1; clone_size: .; v_call: TRBV11-3; d_call: TRBD2
cdr3_aa: CASSTRPDRSYEQYF; cdr3_nt: TGTGCCAGCTCAACCCGTCCGGACCGATCCTACGAGCAGTACTTC; j_call: TRBJ2-7; clone_size: .; v_call: TRBV18; d_call: .
cdr3_aa: CASSEMGGNTEAFF; cdr3_nt: TGTGCCAGCAGTGAAATGGGGGGGAACACTGAAGCTTTCTTT; j_call: TRBJ1-1; clone_size: .; v_call: TRBV6-1; d_call: .
cdr3_aa: CASSPGQVYGYTF; cdr3_nt: TGTGCCAGCAGCCCGGGACAGGTGTATGGCTACACCTTC; j_call: TRBJ1-2; clone_size: once; v_call: TRBV7-8; d_call: TRBD1
cdr3_aa: CASSFRGNTIYF; cdr3_nt: TGTGCCAGCAGTTTCAGGGGAAACACCATATATTTT; j_call: TRBJ1-3; clone_size: .; v_call: TRBV28; d_call: .
cdr3_aa: CASSDRSWTQYF; cdr3_nt: TGCGCCAGTAGCGACAGGTCCTGGACCCAGTACTTC; j_call: TRBJ2-5; clone_size: .; v_call: TRBV10-2; d_call: .
cdr3_aa: CASSYTFGSYEQYF; cdr3_nt: TGTGCCAGCAGTTACACGTTCGGGAGTTACGAGCAGTACTTC; j_call: TRBJ2-7; clone_size: .; v_call: TRBV6-5; d_call: .
cdr3_aa: CASSFGGNPSYEQYF; cdr3_nt: TGCGCCAGCAGCTTTGGGGGGAACCCTTCCTACGAGCAGTACTTC; j_call: TRBJ2-7; clone_size: .; v_call: TRBV5-1; d_call: .
cdr3_aa: CASSRQLNTEAFF; cdr3_nt: TGTGCCAGCAGCCGACAGTTGAACACTGAAGCTTTCTTT; j_call: TRBJ1-1; clone_size: .; v_call: TRBV14; d_call: .
cdr3_aa: CASSQRTGLGNEQFF; cdr3_nt: TGTGCCAGCAGCCAGAGGACAGGCCTGGGCAATGAGCAGTTCTTC; j_call: TRBJ2-1; clone_size: .; v_call: TRBV7-9; d_call: TRBD1
cdr3_aa: CASRQGSLGAFF; cdr3_nt: TGTGCCAGCAGGCAAGGGTCCCTGGGGGCTTTCTTT; j_call: TRBJ1-1; clone_size: once; v_call: TRBV6-5; d_call: .
cdr3_aa: CAWSDGVLYEQYF; cdr3_nt: TGTGCCTGGAGTGACGGAGTACTCTACGAGCAGTACTTC; j_call: TRBJ2-7; clone_size: .; v_call: TRBV30; d_call: .
cdr3_aa: CASSYGVGAHEQYF; cdr3_nt: TGTGCCAGCAGTTACGGGGTAGGGGCCCACGAGCAGTACTTC; j_call: TRBJ2-7; clone_size: .; v_call: TRBV6-5; d_call: .
cdr3_aa: CSVWGGEYGYTF; cdr3_nt: TGCAGCGTCTGGGGGGGGGAGTATGGCTACACCTTC; j_call: TRBJ1-2; clone_size: .; v_call: TRBV29-1; d_call: .
cdr3_aa: CASSLGGTGGEKLFF; cdr3_nt: TGCGCCAGCAGCCTTGGAGGGACAGGGGGTGAAAAACTGTTTTTT; j_call: TRBJ1-4; clone_size: .; v_call: TRBV5-1; d_call: TRBD1
cdr3_aa: CATSRGNSGTYEQYF; cdr3_nt: TGTGCCACCAGCAGGGGGAATAGCGGAACCTACGAGCAGTACTTC; j_call: TRBJ2-7; clone_size: few; v_call: TRBV15; d_call: .